This TCR beta chain was captured by sequencing in a study of T cell clonotyping in hematopoietic cell transplantation. Whole-study findings and limits: Broader posttransplant TCR repertoire diversity was predicted by graft donor and pretransplant recipient Inverse Simpson Index values. Without cell sorting, CD4 versus CD8 contributions remain unresolved.

Germline V gene lookup returns CDR1 MNHEY and CDR2 SVGAGI. J lost 3 bases, V lost 3 bases, and 8 bases had no gene match. The CDR3 is made up of 15 amino acids. TCRdb's table, derived via immunoSEQ multiplex PCR, lists solely in-frame clones and lacks some. This table has about 5,000 clones, just under 75% appearing once. Recipient blood drawn about 28 days pretransplant and days 30, 100, 180 after. A note on this clone: What it recognizes is unknown.

Material: PBMCs, obtained 100 days after allogeneic stem cell transplant. The chain recombines TRBV6-5 with TRBJ2-7; 7 bases are a match to TRBD1. The TCR comes from a female patient between 50 and 59 years old who had an allogeneic stem cell transplant, so the T cells may come from the graft donor. Some clones in this sample may be carry-over from other donors' samples. CDR3: CASSYPPGQFYEQYF. The CDR3, as DNA: TGTGCCAGCAGTTATCCCCCGGGACAGTTCTACGAGCAGTACTTC.